Shown below are 22 T cell receptor beta chains from a single sample sequenced in a study of T cell responses to AZD1222 COVID-19 vaccine. Produced via immunoSEQ multiplex PCR; TCRdb's table is partial and in-frame only. The sample shows some 120,000 clones, approximately 87% of them seen only once. Source: peripheral blood, taken on day 0 of AZD1222 vaccination. The receptors originated from an adult in good health.

The chain couples TRBV5-6 to TRBJ1-5; the match to TRBD1 covers 9 bases. V dropped 4 bases and J dropped 6; count of bases not matched to a gene: 11. CDR1 is SGHDT, CDR2 YYEEEE, per germline. The CDR3 loop spans 16 amino acids. CDR3 residues: CASSPNRGPVGQPQHF. Written as DNA, the CDR3 is TGTGCCAGCAGCCCGAACAGGGGGCCGGTCGGTCAGCCCCAGCATTTT.

This chain joins TRBV7-6 and TRBJ2-3; perhaps TRBD2 as D (5 bases). CDR3 size: 15 residues. Germline V gene data show CDR1 as SGHVS and CDR2 as FNYEAQ. Trimming shortened V by 5 bases and J by 0 bases, and 12 bases separated the two germline ends. CDR3 sequence (DNA): TGTGCCAGCAGCCCTCGACTATTTAGCACAGATACGCAGTATTTT. It specifies CASSPRLFSTDTQYF.

This clone was seen more than once but under ten times. The chain couples TRBV4-3 to TRBJ2-2; D uncertain. The germline V and J ends were trimmed by 0 bases and 6 bases, with 8 bases remaining between them. The germline CDR1 and CDR2 sequences are LGHNA and YSLEER. The length of the CDR3 is 14 residues. CDR3 DNA: TGCGCCAGCAGCCAAGATATGGCGGCCGGGGAGCTGTTTTTT. Its translation is CASSQDMAAGELFF.

The chain combines TRBV11-1 with TRBJ2-7; 9 nucleotides align to TRBD1. With V trimmed by 5 bases and J by 3 bases, 5 bases remained unmatched. The length of the CDR3 is 14 residues. Germline CDR1 is SGHAT and CDR2 is FQDESV (reference sequence). This chain's CDR3 is CASSTGQGSYEQYF. The CDR3, as DNA: TGTGCCAGCAGCACAGGACAGGGGAGCTACGAGCAGTACTTC.

The chain joins TRBV4-2 to TRBJ2-1, with D hard to call. Germline values: CDR1 LGHNA, CDR2 YNFKEQ. The CDR3 is 14 residues long. V dropped 0 bases and J dropped 10 bases, with 13 bases sitting between them. This chain's CDR3 is CASSQDRGRFEQFF. CDR3 bases: TGTGCCAGCAGCCAAGATCGTGGACGGTTCGAGCAGTTCTTC.

This chain connects TRBV5-4 to TRBJ1-1; unclear D gene. Germline V gene sequence: CDR1 SGHNT, CDR2 YYREEE (reference sequence). The CDR3 covers 12 residues. V was shortened by 0 bases and J by 7 bases, with 7 bases between the two germline ends. The CDR3 region is CASSLGQFEAFF. CDR3 DNA: TGTGCCAGCAGCTTGGGGCAGTTTGAAGCTTTCTTT.

This rearrangement joins TRBV11-1 to TRBJ2-3; 11 nucleotides agree with TRBD2. Germline CDR1 and CDR2: SGHAT and FQDESV (reference sequence). Germline trimming cut 5 bases from V and 4 bases from J; bases unmatched to any gene: 8. There are 16 residues in the CDR3. The CDR3 DNA follows: TGTGCCAGCAGCATCATAGCGGGAGGGATCGCAGATACGCAGTATTTT. Protein sequence: CASSIIAGGIADTQYF. Based on the CDR3 plus reference TRBV11-1 and TRBJ2-3, the full variable domain is EAEVAQSPRYKITEKSQAVAFWCDPISGHATLYWYRQILGQGPELLVQFQDESVVDDSQLPKDRFSAERLKGVDSTLKIQPAELGDSAMYLCASSIIAGGIADTQYFGPGTRLTVL.

The J gene is TRBJ2-7, the V gene TRBV7-6; the match to TRBD2 covers 9 bases. Germline-derived CDR1 and CDR2 are SGHVS and FNYEAQ. V lost 5 bases to trimming and J lost 2 bases; unmatched junction nucleotides: 7. The CDR3 runs to 15 residues. CDR3: CASSSRTSATYEQYF. The CDR3 DNA sequence: TGTGCCAGCAGCAGCCGGACTAGCGCGACCTACGAGCAGTACTTC. Combining the CDR3 with reference TRBV7-6 and TRBJ2-7 gives the whole variable domain GAGVSQSPRYKVTKRGQDVALRCDPISGHVSLYWYRQALGQGPEFLTYFNYEAQQDKSGLPNDRFSAERPEGSISTLTIQRTEQRDSAMYRCASSSRTSATYEQYFGPGTRLTVT.

This clone was recorded a few times. This rearrangement joins TRBV28 to TRBJ2-7; 9 bases align to TRBD2. The CDR3 totals 16 residues. Losses at the gene ends were 7 bases for V and 2 bases for J; bases not matched to a gene: 12. In germline, CDR1 is MDHEN, CDR2 SYDVKM. The DNA for the CDR3 is TGTGCCAGCACCCCAGGCCGGGCTAGCGGGACCTACGAGCAGTACTTC. This sequence encodes CASTPGRASGTYEQYF.

The chain joins TRBV9 to TRBJ2-2, with 10 bases fitting TRBD1. The ends lost 4 bases at V and 6 bases at J; junction bases unmatched: 15. Per germline, CDR1 SGDLS and CDR2 YYNGEE. The CDR3 length is 18 residues. CDR3 loop: CASSLKSAKGQGSGELFF. Here the CDR3 DNA reads TGTGCCAGCAGCCTTAAATCCGCAAAGGGACAGGGGTCCGGGGAGCTGTTTTTT.

The chain carries TRBV5-1 and TRBJ2-7; D not certain. The CDR3 spans 16 residues. V shed 5 bases and J shed 0 bases, with 18 bases lying between them. Germline lookup yields CDR1 SGHRS and CDR2 YFSETQ. The CDR3 region is CASRHYSSVSSYEQYF. The CDR3 DNA sequence: TGCGCCAGCAGGCACTATAGCTCGGTGAGCTCCTACGAGCAGTACTTC.

This clone was counted a few times. The rearrangement uses TRBV29-1 and TRBJ2-1, with 13 bases fitting TRBD2. Germline values: CDR1 SQVTM, CDR2 ANQGSEA. The CDR3 runs to 17 residues. Trimming removed 5 bases from V and 0 bases from J; junction bases left unmatched: 7. The chain's CDR3 is CSVKRTSGGSSYNEQFF. The CDR3 DNA reads as TGCAGCGTTAAAAGGACTAGCGGGGGAAGCTCCTACAATGAGCAGTTCTTC.

The chain has TRBV6-2 or TRBV6-3 and TRBJ2-7; TRBD2 aligns across 12 bases. V gave up 4 bases and J gave up 5 bases; unmatched junction bases: 6. Germline V gene data show CDR1 as MNHEY and CDR2 as SVGEGT. This CDR3 spans 15 amino acids. In nucleotides, the CDR3 is TGTGCCAGCAGTTCAGAGACTAGCGGGAGCCACGAGCAGTACTTC. Residues: CASSSETSGSHEQYF.

V usage is TRBV19 and J usage is TRBJ2-1; tentatively, D is TRBD2 (5 bases). Germline V gives CDR1 LNHDA, CDR2 SQIVND (reference sequence). V was cut by 6 bases and J by 5 bases, with 20 bases left in between. CDR3 length: 16 amino acids. DNA of the CDR3: TGTGCCAGTAGCCAACTCGCGCCCACCGGGGACAATGAGCAGTTCTTC. It yields the protein CASSQLAPTGDNEQFF.

The chain links TRBV2 to TRBJ2-7, with D possibly being TRBD1 or TRBD2 (6 bases each). The CDR3 extends over 17 amino acids. Germline CDR1 and CDR2: SNHLY and FYNNEI. The ends were cut back, 7 bases at V and 0 bases at J, with 22 bases in the middle. CDR3 residues: CASNGQSGGGVSYEQYF. CDR3 bases: TGTGCCAGCAATGGACAGAGTGGTGGCGGGGTCTCCTACGAGCAGTACTTC.

The chain uses TRBV27 and TRBJ2-3, with 10 bases matching TRBD1. Germline V gene lookup returns CDR1 MNHEY and CDR2 SMNVEV (reference sequence). The CDR3 spans 14 residues. The J segment lost 6 bases and the V segment lost 7 bases, leaving 7 bases of the junction unmatched. The CDR3 nucleotides read TGTGCCAGCACCCGGACAGGGGGATCGGATACGCAGTATTTT. Translated, it gives CASTRTGGSDTQYF.

V and J are TRBV27 and TRBJ2-5; TRBD2 aligns across 8 bases. V dropped 8 bases and J dropped 5; count of bases not matched to a gene: 19. Germline-derived CDR1 and CDR2 are MNHEY and SMNVEV (reference sequence). The CDR3 is 17 amino acids. The CDR3, as DNA: TGTGCCAGCGGTATGAGAAGCGCAGCGGGGGTGGGGGAGACCCAGTACTTC. Amino acids: CASGMRSAAGVGETQYF.

The chain combines TRBV28 with TRBJ1-2; D perhaps matches TRBD1 (5 bases). V shed 5 bases and J shed 2 bases, with 12 bases lying between them. Germline V gives CDR1 MDHEN, CDR2 SYDVKM. The CDR3 extends over 14 amino acids. Here the CDR3 reads CASSPRQTNYGYTF. DNA of the CDR3: TGTGCCAGCAGTCCAAGACAGACGAACTATGGCTACACCTTC.

V usage is TRBV19 and J usage is TRBJ2-1, with D perhaps matching TRBD2 (6 bases). The CDR3 is made up of 15 amino acids. Germline-derived CDR1 and CDR2 are LNHDA and SQIVND (reference sequence). Trimming left V 6 bases short and J 5 bases short, with 17 bases between. This CDR3 reads CASSIGRRSDNEQFF. CDR3 DNA sequence: TGTGCCAGTAGCATCGGGAGAAGGTCCGACAATGAGCAGTTCTTC.

This clone was recorded once. This chain connects TRBV12-3 or TRBV12-4 to TRBJ2-7; either TRBD1 or TRBD2 may fit D (5 bases each). V lost 7 bases, J lost 4 bases, and 11 bases lay in between. CDR3 size: 12 residues. The CDR3 loop reads CASKFGGYEQYF. CDR3 nucleotide sequence: TGTGCCAGCAAATTTGGGGGTTACGAGCAGTACTTC.

V gene TRBV28 combines with J gene TRBJ2-7, with 9 bases identical to TRBD2. Germline lookup yields CDR1 MDHEN and CDR2 SYDVKM. The CDR3 loop spans 15 amino acids. V dropped 5 bases and J dropped 5; count of bases not matched to a gene: 10. The CDR3 loop reads CASSPLGGRDDEQYF. The DNA of the CDR3 is TGTGCCAGCAGTCCTCTCGGCGGGAGGGATGACGAGCAGTACTTC. The full variable domain, in which reference TRBV28 and TRBJ2-7 provide the parts outside the CDR3, is DVKVTQSSRYLVKRTGEKVFLECVQDMDHENMFWYRQDPGLGLRLIYFSYDVKMKEKGDIPEGYSVSREKKERFSLILESASTNQTSMYLCASSPLGGRDDEQYFGPGTRLTVT.

This chain uses TRBV6-6 with TRBJ2-2; unclear D gene. The V end was cut by 6 bases, the J end by 0 bases, with 11 bases between. The CDR3 sequence is 15 residues long. From germline, CDR1 is MNHNY and CDR2 SVGAGI (reference sequence). The CDR3 region is CASRPRLTNTGELFF. The CDR3 bases are TGTGCCAGCAGGCCCAGATTAACGAACACCGGGGAGCTGTTTTTT.